This entry lists 5 T cell receptor beta chains sequenced from one sample in a study of blood T cell repertoires in COVID-19. The method was immunoSEQ multiplex PCR; TCRdb's version includes in-frame clones alone and lacks a portion of them. Of just under 250,000 clones detected, around 88% appear once; the ten largest clones hold 2.5% to 3.5%. The sequenced material came from peripheral blood. The receptors originated from a woman in her 30s who had recovered from COVID-19.

The J gene is TRBJ2-5, the V gene TRBV3-1 (or the pseudogene TRBV3-2); 7 positions agree with TRBD2. CDR1 LGHDT and CDR2 YNNKEL come from the germline V gene (reference sequence). CDR3 size: 15 residues. After removal of 0 bases from V and 4 bases from J, the junction contained 5 bases not matched to a gene. For the CDR3, the DNA is TGTGCCAGCAGCCAAGATTCAGGGAGGGGAGAGACCCAGTACTTC. Its translation: CASSQDSGRGETQYF.

The genes are TRBV6-6 and TRBJ2-1; 8 nucleotides align to TRBD2. CDR1 and CDR2 (germline): MNHNY, SVGAGI (reference sequence). The CDR3 is 15 amino acids. The V gene end was trimmed by 7 bases and the J gene end by 6 bases; junction bases not matched to a gene: 11. As DNA, the CDR3 is TGTGCCAGCACCCGGGGGGGCCGAGCCTTCAATGAGCAGTTCTTC. Encoded protein: CASTRGGRAFNEQFF.

V usage is TRBV30 and J usage is TRBJ1-2; D gene uncertain. Germline loops: CDR1 GTSNPN, CDR2 SVGIG (reference sequence). The CDR3 covers 15 residues. The germline V and J ends were trimmed by 4 bases and 5 bases, with 20 bases remaining between them. The CDR3 loop reads CAWTAGTVGSYGYTF. CDR3 nucleotides: TGTGCCTGGACCGCGGGTACAGTCGGGAGTTATGGCTACACCTTC.

The sample holds one count of this clone. V is TRBV6-5 and J is TRBJ1-1; 8 bases align to TRBD1. From germline, CDR1 is MNHEY and CDR2 SVGAGI. Unmatched junction bases numbered 6, after V lost 10 bases and J lost 2 bases. The CDR3 is 13 amino acids. CDR3 protein: CATGQGVNTEAFF. CDR3 nucleotides: TGTGCCACCGGACAGGGCGTTAACACTGAAGCTTTCTTT.

This rearrangement joins TRBV5-1 to TRBJ1-4; D not resolved. This CDR3 has 14 amino acids. V lost 0 bases to trimming and J lost 5 bases, with 8 bases between them. CDR1 SGHRS and CDR2 YFSETQ come from the germline V gene. The chain's CDR3 is CASSLDKPNEKLFF. The CDR3 bases are TGCGCCAGCAGCTTGGATAAGCCGAATGAAAAACTGTTTTTT.